This T cell receptor (beta chain) was identified in a study of blood T cell repertoires in COVID-19. Study details: The origin of the acute and convalescent COVID-19 samples was the United States, Italy and Spain. T cells, B-cell-depleted T cells, or PBMCs provided the cDNA or gDNA that served as material.

The Seattle patients, enrolled during active infection, were followed longitudinally. This clone was seen once. Germline CDR1 is SNHLY and CDR2 is FYNNEI. V gave up 5 bases and J gave up 4 bases; unmatched junction bases: 9. There are 16 residues in the CDR3. Per the original data handling: Cell counts per sample came from amplifying reference gene primers. Sequenced by immunoSEQ multiplex PCR; TCRdb stores in-frame clones only, minus some. V, J and clone size are those of that table, while D and trimming were read from the DNA. The data hold 330,000 or so clones, with more than 70% observed a single time.

Sequencing used peripheral blood. The genes are TRBV2 and TRBJ1-4; TRBD1 matches at 8 bases. The TCR comes from a woman aged 60-75 years with COVID-19, enrolled during active disease. CDR3: CASSFPTGGLNEKLFF. The DNA for the CDR3 is TGTGCCAGCAGTTTTCCAACAGGGGGGCTTAATGAAAAACTGTTTTTT.